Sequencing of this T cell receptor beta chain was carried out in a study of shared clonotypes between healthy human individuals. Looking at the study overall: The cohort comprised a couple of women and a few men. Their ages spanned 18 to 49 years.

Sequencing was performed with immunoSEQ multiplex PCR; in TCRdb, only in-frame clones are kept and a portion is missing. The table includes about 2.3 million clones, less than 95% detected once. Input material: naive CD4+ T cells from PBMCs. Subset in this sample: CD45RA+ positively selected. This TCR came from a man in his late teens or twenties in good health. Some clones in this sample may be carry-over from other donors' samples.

The CDR3 sequence: CASSPYTDTQYF. The CDR3 nucleotides are TGTGCCAGCAGCCCCTACACAGATACGCAGTATTTT. V and J are TRBV7-6 and TRBJ2-3; D not certain. Germline V gives CDR1 SGHVS, CDR2 FNYEAQ. This CDR3 has 12 amino acids. V was shortened by 5 bases and J by 2 bases, with 5 bases between the two germline ends. The variable domain in full, completed from reference TRBV7-6 and TRBJ2-3, reads GAGVSQSPRYKVTKRGQDVALRCDPISGHVSLYWYRQALGQGPEFLTYFNYEAQQDKSGLPNDRFSAERPEGSISTLTIQRTEQRDSAMYRCASSPYTDTQYFGPGTRLTVL.